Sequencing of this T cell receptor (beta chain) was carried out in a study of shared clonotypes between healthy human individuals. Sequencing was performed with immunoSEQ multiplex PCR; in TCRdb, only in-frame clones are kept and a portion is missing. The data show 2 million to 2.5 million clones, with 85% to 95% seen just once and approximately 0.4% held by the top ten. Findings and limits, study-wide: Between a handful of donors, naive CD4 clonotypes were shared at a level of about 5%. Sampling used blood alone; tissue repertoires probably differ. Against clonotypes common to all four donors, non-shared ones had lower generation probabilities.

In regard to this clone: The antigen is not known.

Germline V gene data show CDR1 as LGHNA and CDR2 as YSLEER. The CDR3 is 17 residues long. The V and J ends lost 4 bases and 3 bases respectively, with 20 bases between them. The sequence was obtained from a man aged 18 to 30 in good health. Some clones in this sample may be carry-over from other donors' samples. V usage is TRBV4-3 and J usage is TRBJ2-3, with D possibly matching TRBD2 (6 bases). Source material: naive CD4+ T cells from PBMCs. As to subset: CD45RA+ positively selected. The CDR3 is CASSPSLGAGQTDTQYF. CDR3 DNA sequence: TGCGCCAGCAGCCCCTCCCTCGGAGCGGGTCAGACAGATACGCAGTATTTT.